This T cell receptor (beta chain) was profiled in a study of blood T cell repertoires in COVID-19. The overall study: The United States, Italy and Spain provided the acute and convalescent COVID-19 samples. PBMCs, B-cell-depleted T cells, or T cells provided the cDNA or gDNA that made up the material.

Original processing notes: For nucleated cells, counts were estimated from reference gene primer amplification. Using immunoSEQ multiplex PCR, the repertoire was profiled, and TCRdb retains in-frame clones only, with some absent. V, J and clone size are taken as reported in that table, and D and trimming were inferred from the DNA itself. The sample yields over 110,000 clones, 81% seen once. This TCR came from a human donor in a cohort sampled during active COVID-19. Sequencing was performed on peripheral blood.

This CDR3 reads CASSSPAGDQSEQYF. The CDR3 nucleotides read TGTGCCAGCAGTTCCCCAGCGGGAGATCAAAGTGAGCAGTACTTC. The genes are TRBV28 and TRBJ2-7, with 8 bases identical to TRBD2. Germline V gene data show CDR1 as MDHEN and CDR2 as SYDVKM. Losses at the gene ends were 4 bases for V and 7 bases for J; bases not matched to a gene: 12. The CDR3 runs to 15 residues.